This T cell receptor beta chain emerged from a study of spatial heterogeneity in lung cancer. Study-level information: Sequencing consistently turned up more beta-chain sequences than alpha-chain sequences.

This clonotype was counted many times. The target antigen is unknown. CDR3 size: 14 residues. V was clipped by 5 bases and J by 2 bases, with 7 bases between them. CDR1 is SGHAT, CDR2 FQNNGV, per germline. The study's findings and limits: Blood showed ubiquitous tumor TCRs more often at resection than at routine follow-up.

TCRdb passed the 5' RACE reads through MiXCR, listing each CDR3 protein once. The table records about 48,000 distinct CDR3 sequences, around 5.2% of them present only once. Time point noted: sample taken at primary tumor resection. TCRs were sequenced from unsorted whole RNA of tumor, nontumor lung or PBMC. The source of this sequence is a male donor with early-stage non-small cell lung cancer. The sequencing used PBMCs, collected at surgery. V and J are TRBV11-2 and TRBJ2-6; the D is unclear. CDR3 sequence reads: CASSLSTGANVLTF. The DNA for the CDR3 is TGTGCCAGCAGCCTCTCAACTGGGGCCAACGTCCTGACTTTC. Drawing the rest from reference TRBV11-2 and TRBJ2-6, the complete variable domain is EAGVAQSPRYKIIEKRQSVAFWCNPISGHATLYWYQQILGQGPKLLIQFQNNGVVDDSQLPKDRFSAERLKGVDSTLKIQPAKLEDSAVYLCASSLSTGANVLTFGAGSRLTVL.